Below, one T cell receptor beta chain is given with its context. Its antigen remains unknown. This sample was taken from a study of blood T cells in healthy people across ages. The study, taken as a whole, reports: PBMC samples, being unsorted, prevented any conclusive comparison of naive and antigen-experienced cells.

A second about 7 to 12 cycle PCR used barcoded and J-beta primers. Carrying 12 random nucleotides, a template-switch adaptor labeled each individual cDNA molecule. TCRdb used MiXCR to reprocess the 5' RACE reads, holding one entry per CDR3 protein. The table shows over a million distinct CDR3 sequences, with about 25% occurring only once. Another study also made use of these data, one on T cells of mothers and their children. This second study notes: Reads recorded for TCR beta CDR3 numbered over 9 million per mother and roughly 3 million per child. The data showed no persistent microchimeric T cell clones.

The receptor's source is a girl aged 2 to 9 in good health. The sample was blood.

CDR3 amino acids: CASSAAQGGNQPQHF. The DNA of the CDR3 is TGTGCCAGCAGTGCGGCCCAAGGAGGCAATCAGCCCCAGCATTTT. The rearrangement uses TRBV12-3 or TRBV12-4 and TRBJ1-5; D is unresolved. V lost 5 bases and J lost 2, with 13 bases in between. CDR3 length: 15 residues.